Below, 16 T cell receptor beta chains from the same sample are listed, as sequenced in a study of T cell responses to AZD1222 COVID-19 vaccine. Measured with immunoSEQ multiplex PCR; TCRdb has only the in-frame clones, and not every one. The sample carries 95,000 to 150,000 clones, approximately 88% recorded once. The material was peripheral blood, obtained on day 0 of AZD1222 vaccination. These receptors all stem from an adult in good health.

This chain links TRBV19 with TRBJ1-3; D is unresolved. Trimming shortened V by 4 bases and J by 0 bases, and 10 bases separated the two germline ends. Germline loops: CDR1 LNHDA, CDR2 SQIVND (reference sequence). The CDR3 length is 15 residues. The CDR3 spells CASSRKVTSGNTIYF. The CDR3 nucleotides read TGTGCCAGTAGTAGGAAGGTCACCTCTGGAAACACCATATATTTT.

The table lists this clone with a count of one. The CDR3 loop is CASSWGGLQPQHF. The CDR3 region has the DNA TGTGCCAGCAGTTGGGGGGGGTTACAGCCCCAGCATTTT. V gene TRBV27 combines with J gene TRBJ1-5, with D possibly matching TRBD1 (5 bases). Germline V gene lookup returns CDR1 MNHEY and CDR2 SMNVEV (reference sequence). The CDR3 is 13 residues long. Trimming removed 4 bases from V and 7 bases from J, with 11 bases in between.

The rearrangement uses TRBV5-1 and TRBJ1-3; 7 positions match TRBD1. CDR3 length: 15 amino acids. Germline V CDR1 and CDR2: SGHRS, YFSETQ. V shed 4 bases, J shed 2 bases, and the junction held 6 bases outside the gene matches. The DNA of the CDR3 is TGCGCCAGCAGCCTGGCCGGGACAGCTGGAAACACCATATATTTT. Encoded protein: CASSLAGTAGNTIYF.

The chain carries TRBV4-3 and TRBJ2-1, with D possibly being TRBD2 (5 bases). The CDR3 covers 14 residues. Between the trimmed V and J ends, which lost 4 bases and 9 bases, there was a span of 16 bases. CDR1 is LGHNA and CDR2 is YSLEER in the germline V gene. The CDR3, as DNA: TGCGCCAGCAGCCCCACACCGGGGTCGGCTGAGCAGTTCTTC. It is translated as CASSPTPGSAEQFF.

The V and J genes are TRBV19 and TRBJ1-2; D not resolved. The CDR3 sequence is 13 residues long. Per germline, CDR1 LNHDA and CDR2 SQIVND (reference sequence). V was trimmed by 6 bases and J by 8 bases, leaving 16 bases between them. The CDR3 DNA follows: TGTGCCAGTAGAATTCCGGGCCAAAGGGGCTACACCTTC. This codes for CASRIPGQRGYTF.

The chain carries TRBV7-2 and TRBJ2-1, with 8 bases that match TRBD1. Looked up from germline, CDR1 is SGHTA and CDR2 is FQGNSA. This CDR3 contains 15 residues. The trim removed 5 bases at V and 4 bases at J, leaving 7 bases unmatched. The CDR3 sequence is CASSRGQGPYNEQFF. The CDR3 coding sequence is TGTGCCAGCAGCCGCGGACAGGGCCCATACAATGAGCAGTTCTTC.

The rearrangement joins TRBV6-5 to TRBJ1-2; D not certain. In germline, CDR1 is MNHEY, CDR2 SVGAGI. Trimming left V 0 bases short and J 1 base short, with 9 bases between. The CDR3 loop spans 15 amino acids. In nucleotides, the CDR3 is TGTGCCAGCAGTTACTCGGTAACCAATAACTATGGCTACACCTTC. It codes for CASSYSVTNNYGYTF.

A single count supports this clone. CDR3 amino acids: CASSTGQGREQYF. The CDR3 region has the DNA TGTGCCAGCAGTACGGGACAGGGACGGGAGCAGTACTTC. J is TRBJ2-7 and V is TRBV27; TRBD1 matches 9 bases. The CDR3 loop spans 13 amino acids. J lost 7 bases, V lost 5 bases, and 6 bases had no gene match. Germline CDR1 reads MNHEY; CDR2 reads SMNVEV (reference sequence).

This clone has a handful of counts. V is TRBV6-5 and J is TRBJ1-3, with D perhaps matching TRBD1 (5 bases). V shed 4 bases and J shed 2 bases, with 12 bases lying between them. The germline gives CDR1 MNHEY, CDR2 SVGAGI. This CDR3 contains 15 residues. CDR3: CASSFDSGPGNTIYF. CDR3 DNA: TGTGCCAGCAGTTTCGACAGCGGACCTGGAAACACCATATATTTT.

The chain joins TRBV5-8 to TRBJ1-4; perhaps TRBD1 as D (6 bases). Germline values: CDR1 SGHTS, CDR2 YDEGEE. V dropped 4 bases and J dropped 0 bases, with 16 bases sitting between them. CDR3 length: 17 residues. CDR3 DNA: TGTGCCAGCAGCCGCGGGACACTCGTGGCAACTAATGAAAAACTGTTTTTT. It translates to CASSRGTLVATNEKLFF.

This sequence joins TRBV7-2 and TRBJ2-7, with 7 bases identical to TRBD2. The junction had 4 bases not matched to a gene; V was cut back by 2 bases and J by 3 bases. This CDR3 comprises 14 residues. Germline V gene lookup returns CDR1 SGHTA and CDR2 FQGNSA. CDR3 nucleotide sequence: TGTGCCAGCAGCTTATCGGGGGGAATCTACGAGCAGTACTTC. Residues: CASSLSGGIYEQYF.

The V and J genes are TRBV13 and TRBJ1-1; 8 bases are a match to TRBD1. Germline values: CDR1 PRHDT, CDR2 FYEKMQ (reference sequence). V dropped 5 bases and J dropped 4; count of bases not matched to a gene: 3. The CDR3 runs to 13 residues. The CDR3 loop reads CASSHDRGTEAFF. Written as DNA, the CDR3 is TGTGCCAGCAGCCACGACAGGGGCACTGAAGCTTTCTTT. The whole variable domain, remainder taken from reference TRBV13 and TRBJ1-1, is AAGVIQSPRHLIKEKRETATLKCYPIPRHDTVYWYQQGPGQDPQFLISFYEKMQSDKGSIPDRFSAQQFSDYHSELNMSSLELGDSALYFCASSHDRGTEAFFGQGTRLTVV.

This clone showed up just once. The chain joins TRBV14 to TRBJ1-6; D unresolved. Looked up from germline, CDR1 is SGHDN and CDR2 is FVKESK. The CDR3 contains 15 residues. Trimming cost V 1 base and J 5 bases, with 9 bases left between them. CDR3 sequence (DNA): TGTGCCAGCAGCCAAGCCCCGGTAAATAATTCACCCCTCCACTTT. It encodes CASSQAPVNNSPLHF.

CDR3 region: CSVSSDTEAFF. Here the CDR3 DNA reads TGCAGCGTTAGTTCGGACACTGAAGCTTTCTTT. The chain employs TRBV29-1 and TRBJ1-1; D remains ambiguous. The CDR3 loop spans 11 amino acids. Germline loops: CDR1 SQVTM, CDR2 ANQGSEA. Deletions cut 5 bases from V and 3 bases from J, with 7 bases between.

The CDR3 DNA sequence: TGTGCCAGCAGTCTCCGGGATCAGCAGTACTTC. It is translated as CASSLRDQQYF. The J gene is TRBJ2-7, the V gene TRBV5-8, with a weak D call TRBD2 (5 bases). V was clipped by 5 bases and J by 8 bases, with 11 bases between them. The germline gives CDR1 SGHTS, CDR2 YDEGEE. There are 11 residues in the CDR3.

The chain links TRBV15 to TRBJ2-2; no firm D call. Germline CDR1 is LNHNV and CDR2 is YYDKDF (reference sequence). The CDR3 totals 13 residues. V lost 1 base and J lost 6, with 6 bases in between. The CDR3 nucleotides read TGTGCCACCAGCAGAGGCGTTTCCGGGGAGCTGTTTTTT. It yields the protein CATSRGVSGELFF.